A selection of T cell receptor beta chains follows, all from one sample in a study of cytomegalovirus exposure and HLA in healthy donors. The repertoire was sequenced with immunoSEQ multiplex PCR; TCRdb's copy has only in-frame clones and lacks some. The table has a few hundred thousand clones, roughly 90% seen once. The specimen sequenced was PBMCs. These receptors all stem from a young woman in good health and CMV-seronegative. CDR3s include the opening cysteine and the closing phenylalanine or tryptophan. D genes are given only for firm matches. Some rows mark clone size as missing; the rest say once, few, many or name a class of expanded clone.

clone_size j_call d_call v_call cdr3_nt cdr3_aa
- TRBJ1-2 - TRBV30 TGTGCCTGGAGTAATAATGTGGGGGCCTCTAACTATGGCTACACCTTC CAWSNNVGASNYGYTF
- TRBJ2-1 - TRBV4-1 TGCGCCAGCAGCCAAGATAGGCAGGGAAGTTACAATGAGCAGTTCTTC CASSQDRQGSYNEQFF
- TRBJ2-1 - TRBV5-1 TGCGCCAGCAGCTTTACGGCGACAACGGGGGATGAGCAGTTCTTC CASSFTATTGDEQFF
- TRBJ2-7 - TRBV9 TGTGCCAGCAGCGTAGATGGGGCCGTGGGGGAGCAGTACTTC CASSVDGAVGEQYF
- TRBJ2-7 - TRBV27 TGTGCCAGCAGTTCCCTAGCAGGCGTCCCCGCCTACGAGCAGTACTTC CASSSLAGVPAYEQYF
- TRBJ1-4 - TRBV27 TGTGCCAGCAGTTTCGGGGAAAAACTGTTTTTT CASSFGEKLFF
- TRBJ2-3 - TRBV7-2 TGTGCCAGCAGCTTAGTGCGGGATACGCAGTATTTT CASSLVRDTQYF
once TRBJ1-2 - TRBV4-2 TGTGCCAGCAGCCTCAGGGGAGACAGCGGTTCTAACTATGGCTACACCTTC CASSLRGDSGSNYGYTF
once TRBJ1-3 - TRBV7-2 TGTGCCAGCAGCTTAACCACAGGGCACGGAAACACCATATATTTT CASSLTTGHGNTIYF
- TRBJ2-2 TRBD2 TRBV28 TGTGCCAGCAGCGGGGCTAGCGGGAGGGCCGGGGGCACCGGGGAGCTGTTTTTT CASSGASGRAGGTGELFF
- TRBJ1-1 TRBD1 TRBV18 TGTGCCAGCTCACCACCCGGGACAGGGGGCCTGGGCACTGAAGCTTTCTTT CASSPPGTGGLGTEAFF
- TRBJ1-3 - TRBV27 TGTGCCAGCAGAGGCCCGACGGAGACTCGGGGTGGAAACACCATATATTTT CASRGPTETRGGNTIYF
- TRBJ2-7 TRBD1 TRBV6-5 TGTGCCAGCAGTTACAATACGGGGACAGGGGGCCACGAGCAGTACTTC CASSYNTGTGGHEQYF
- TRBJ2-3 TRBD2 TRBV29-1 TGCAGCGTTGATAGCGGGCACACAGATACGCAGTATTTT CSVDSGHTDTQYF
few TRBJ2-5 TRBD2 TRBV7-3 TGTGCCAGCAGCCCCGGGACTAGCGGAGGTTGGGGGAAGACCCAGTACTTC CASSPGTSGGWGKTQYF
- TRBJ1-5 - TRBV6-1 TGTGCCAGCAGTGTCCAGGGCAATCAGCCCCAGCATTTT CASSVQGNQPQHF
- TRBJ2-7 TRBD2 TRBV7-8 TGTGCCAGCAGCTTTCTAGCGGGAGAATACGAGCAGTACTTC CASSFLAGEYEQYF
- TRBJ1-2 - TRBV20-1 TGCAGTGCTCCCCCGTCAGGGGGCTACACCTTC CSAPPSGGYTF
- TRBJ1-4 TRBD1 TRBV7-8 TGTGCCAGCAGCTTACAGGGGGCGCATGAAAAACTGTTTTTT CASSLQGAHEKLFF
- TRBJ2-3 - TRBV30 TGTGCCTGGAGATCCGGGAGTCTAACTAGCACAGATACGCAGTATTTT CAWRSGSLTSTDTQYF
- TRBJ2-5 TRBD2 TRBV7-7 TGTGCCAGCAGCGGGGGACTCGAGCGGGACGTAGAGACCCAGTACTTC CASSGGLERDVETQYF
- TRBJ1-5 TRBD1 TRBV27 TGTGCCAGCAGTCTCACAGGGGGTAGCAATCAGCCCCAGCATTTT CASSLTGGSNQPQHF
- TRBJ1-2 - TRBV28 TGTGCCAGCAGTTCCGGACAGACTTATGGCTACACCTTC CASSSGQTYGYTF
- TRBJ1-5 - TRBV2 TGTGCCAGTCAGAAAACCGATAGCAATCAGCCCCAGCATTTT CASQKTDSNQPQHF
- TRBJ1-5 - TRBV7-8 TGTGCCAGCAGCTTAGCGCGGCTCGGGGGTTCTAAGAGCAATCAGCCCCAGCATTTT CASSLARLGGSKSNQPQHF
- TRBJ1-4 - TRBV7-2 TGTGCCAGCAGCTCTACCAGGGTCTCGTCTAATGAAAAACTGTTTTTT CASSSTRVSSNEKLFF
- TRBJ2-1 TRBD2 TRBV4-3 TGCGCCAGCAGCCAAGATAGAGCGGGGGCCTCCTACAATGAGCAGTTCTTC CASSQDRAGASYNEQFF
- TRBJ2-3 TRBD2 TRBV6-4 TGTGCCAGCAGTGCCCACCCGATCGGACTAGCGGGAGGGTCAGATACGCAGTATTTT CASSAHPIGLAGGSDTQYF
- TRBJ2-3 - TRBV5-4 TGTGCCAGCAGCCTACCAGGGACAGATACGCAGTATTTT CASSLPGTDTQYF
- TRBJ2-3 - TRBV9 TGTGCCAGCAGCTCGGGCACAGATACGCAGTATTTT CASSSGTDTQYF
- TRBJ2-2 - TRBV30 TGTGCCATCACTCACCGGGAGAGCACCGGGGAGCTGTTTTTT CAITHRESTGELFF
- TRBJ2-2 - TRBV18 TGTGCCAGCTCACCATCCCAGCAGGCCGGGGAGCTGTTTTTT CASSPSQQAGELFF
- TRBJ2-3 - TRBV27 TGTGCCAGCTTCCAGAAGGGGGCAGATACGCAGTATTTT CASFQKGADTQYF
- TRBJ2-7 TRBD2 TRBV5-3 TGTGCCAGAAGCTTGAGGCTAGCGGGAGGGAACGAGCAGTACTTC CARSLRLAGGNEQYF
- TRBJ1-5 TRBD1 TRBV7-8 TGTGCCAGCAGCGCTACAGGGGGCCAGGGTCAGCCCCAGCATTTT CASSATGGQGQPQHF
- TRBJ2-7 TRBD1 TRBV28 TGTGCCAGCAGCCCAGCACAGGGGGTTTCCTACGAGCAGTACTTC CASSPAQGVSYEQYF
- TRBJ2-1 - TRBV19 TGTGCCACCTCGGGAGTGGGGAATGAGCAGTTCTTC CATSGVGNEQFF